One sample yielded the 20 T cell receptor beta chains listed below, sequenced in a study of long-term antiretroviral therapy in people with HIV. Runs used v3.0 of the immunoSEQ assay and were done at survey level. Produced via immunoSEQ multiplex PCR; TCRdb's table is partial and in-frame only. The sample records 29,000 or so clones, over 90% being singletons. Sequencing was performed on unsorted PBMCs, taken around 6.5 years after starting antiretroviral therapy. Source of these receptors: a woman aged 40 to 49 with HIV.

The chain recombines TRBV9 with TRBJ1-5, with D unclear. Germline V gene sequence: CDR1 SGDLS, CDR2 YYNGEE. The CDR3 extends over 13 amino acids. V lost 1 base to trimming and J lost 0 bases, with 2 bases between them. The CDR3 loop is CASSVNSNQPQHF. In DNA form, the CDR3 reads TGTGCCAGCAGCGTAAATAGCAATCAGCCCCAGCATTTT.

This clone was seen more than once but under ten times. The rearrangement joins TRBV25-1 to TRBJ1-2, with D perhaps matching TRBD1 (5 bases). CDR1 MGHDK and CDR2 SYGVNS come from the germline V gene. The CDR3 has 13 residues. Trimming took 4 bases from V and 6 from J, leaving 12 bases between them. The CDR3 DNA follows: TGTGCCAGCAGTGGACGGGGGTGGGATGGCTACACCTTC. Translation gives CASSGRGWDGYTF.

This clone was found a few times. The CDR3 sequence is CASSPEGTDQFF. The CDR3 bases are TGTGCCAGCAGTCCCGAGGGGACAGATCAGTTCTTC. This chain links TRBV6-5 with TRBJ2-1; the match to TRBD1 covers 7 bases. V shed 5 bases and J 13 bases; nucleotides not matched to a gene: 8. This CDR3 region has 12 residues. Germline CDR1 MNHEY, CDR2 SVGAGI.

The V and J genes are TRBV5-1 and TRBJ1-2; the match to TRBD1 covers 7 bases. V lost 4 bases and J lost 8; bases outside the gene matches: 14. Germline CDR1 and CDR2: SGHRS and YFSETQ. The CDR3 loop spans 15 amino acids. The CDR3 DNA sequence: TGCGCCAGCAGCCTCCATTATGGAGGGGGCGAAGGCTACACCTTC. It specifies CASSLHYGGGEGYTF.

This rearrangement joins TRBV6-1 to TRBJ2-3, with TRBD1 matching over 7 bases. This CDR3 is 13 amino acids long. V trimming: 6 bases; J trimming: 5 bases; junction bases outside the gene matches: 5. Germline loops: CDR1 MNHNS, CDR2 SASEGT. DNA of the CDR3: TGTGCCAGCAGGCGACAGGGTGGAGATACGCAGTATTTT. It encodes CASRRQGGDTQYF.

V usage is TRBV7-3 and J usage is TRBJ2-1; the D gene is possibly TRBD2 (6 bases). V was trimmed by 4 bases and J by 0 bases, leaving 10 bases between them. Germline V lookup: CDR1 SGHTA, CDR2 FQGTGA. The CDR3 extends over 15 amino acids. Written as DNA, the CDR3 is TGTGCCAGCAGCTCCGCGGGAAGCTCCTACAATGAGCAGTTCTTC. Residues: CASSSAGSSYNEQFF.

The chain combines TRBV5-1 with TRBJ1-3, with 9 positions matching TRBD1. Trimming at V came to 4 bases and at J to 1 base, leaving 9 bases not matched to a gene. Germline V gene data show CDR1 as SGHRS and CDR2 as YFSETQ. CDR3 length equals 17 residues. This CDR3 is CASSLGQGIGSGNTIYF. As DNA, the CDR3 is TGCGCCAGCAGCCTAGGACAGGGGATAGGATCTGGAAACACCATATATTTT. The whole variable domain, filled in from reference TRBV5-1 and TRBJ1-3, reads KAGVTQTPRYLIKTRGQQVTLSCSPISGHRSVSWYQQTPGQGLQFLFEYFSETQRNKGNFPGRFSGRQFSNSRSEMNVSTLELGDSALYLCASSLGQGIGSGNTIYFGEGSWLTVV.

Comments on this clone: Relative to the germline gene, one junction end is altered; a read error may explain this. This chain links TRBV7-7 with TRBJ2-5; D gene ambiguous. There are 12 residues in the CDR3. Germline CDR1 is SSHAT and CDR2 is FNYEAQ (reference sequence). The CDR3 spells CASSLDGETQYF. CDR3 in DNA: TGTGCTAGCAGCTTAGACGGAGAGACCCAGTACTTC.

The chain recombines TRBV4-3 with TRBJ1-3, with a tentative D call TRBD1 (5 bases). V lost 0 bases, J lost 2 bases, and 8 bases lay in between. CDR1 LGHNA and CDR2 YSLEER come from the germline V gene. This CDR3 has 15 residues. Written as DNA, the CDR3 is TGCGCCAGCAGCCAAGATGGGGCAACTGGAAACACCATATATTTT. Protein: CASSQDGATGNTIYF.

The genes are TRBV13 and TRBJ1-1, with unresolved D. CDR3 length equals 14 residues. Trimming left V 5 bases short and J 1 base short, with 11 bases between. Germline lookup yields CDR1 PRHDT and CDR2 FYEKMQ (reference sequence). CDR3 in amino acids: CASSLGSANTEAFF. CDR3 coding DNA: TGTGCCAGCAGCCTCGGGTCAGCGAACACTGAAGCTTTCTTT.

CDR3 in amino acids: CASSEAGGRETQYF. The CDR3 DNA sequence: TGTGCCAGCAGTGAGGCGGGGGGAAGGGAGACCCAGTACTTC. J is TRBJ2-5 and V is TRBV2, with 8 positions matching TRBD2. Trimming at V came to 3 bases and at J to 5 bases, leaving 5 bases not matched to a gene. The CDR3 is 14 residues long. Germline V gene sequence: CDR1 SNHLY, CDR2 FYNNEI.

The chain employs TRBV9 and TRBJ2-6; D might be TRBD2 (5 bases). Trimming took off 4 bases at V and 3 bases at J, with 14 bases between the two ends. From germline, CDR1 is SGDLS and CDR2 YYNGEE. This CDR3 spans 16 amino acids. The CDR3: CASSPSPYVGANVLTF. The CDR3 coding sequence is TGTGCCAGCAGCCCTAGCCCCTATGTTGGGGCCAACGTCCTGACTTTC.

This chain uses TRBV2 with TRBJ1-5; D might be TRBD1 (6 bases). CDR1 is SNHLY, CDR2 FYNNEI, per germline. The CDR3 sequence is 18 residues long. The V gene lost 6 bases and the J gene lost 8 bases, with 29 bases spanning the gap. Here the CDR3 reads CASRGDNPGIFGGEPQHF. The CDR3 DNA reads as TGTGCCAGCAGGGGCGACAATCCCGGGATCTTCGGGGGCGAGCCCCAGCATTTT.

The CDR3 sequence is CASSSKGGIMSYEQYF. DNA for the CDR3: TGTGCCAGCAGCTCCAAGGGGGGGATCATGTCCTACGAGCAGTACTTC. This chain uses TRBV7-2 with TRBJ2-7, with D perhaps TRBD2 (7 bases). V was clipped by 4 bases and J by 1 base, with 17 bases between them. CDR3 size: 16 residues. CDR1 is SGHTA, CDR2 FQGNSA, per germline. The full variable domain, rest sourced from reference TRBV7-2 and TRBJ2-7, is GAGVSQSPSNKVTEKGKDVELRCDPISGHTALYWYRQSLGQGLEFLIYFQGNSAPDKSGLPSDRFSAERTGGSVSTLTIQRTQQEDSAVYLCASSSKGGIMSYEQYFGPGTRLTVT.

This rearrangement joins TRBV19 to TRBJ1-4, with D unresolved. CDR1 and CDR2 from the germline V gene are LNHDA and SQIVND (reference sequence). The CDR3 length is 13 residues. V was shortened by 4 bases and J by 7 bases, with 10 bases between the two germline ends. This CDR3 is CASSTVTSEKLFF. As DNA, the CDR3 is TGTGCCAGTAGTACCGTGACAAGTGAAAAACTGTTTTTT.

The chain carries TRBV18 and TRBJ1-2; the match to TRBD1 covers 7 bases. The CDR3 loop spans 15 amino acids. Germline CDR1 is KGHSH and CDR2 is LQKENI. The V segment lost 4 bases and the J segment 4 bases; nucleotides outside the gene matches: 9. This CDR3 reads CASSLTGEAGYGYTF. CDR3 sequence (DNA): TGTGCCAGCTCACTCACAGGGGAAGCCGGCTATGGCTACACCTTC.

DNA of the CDR3: TGTGCCAGCAGCTTGACCACTCGTGTGACGGACAATGAGCAGTTCTTC. It encodes CASSLTTRVTDNEQFF. The chain recombines TRBV5-6 with TRBJ2-1; D call uncertain. Germline V CDR1 and CDR2: SGHDT, YYEEEE. Trimming stripped 1 base from V and 5 bases from J, with 16 bases between. The CDR3 sequence is 16 residues long.

The genes are TRBV6-5 and TRBJ1-3, with D perhaps TRBD1 (5 bases). This CDR3 has 15 residues. The ends were cut back, 6 bases at V and 0 bases at J, with 12 bases in the middle. CDR1 MNHEY and CDR2 SVGAGI come from the germline V gene. The CDR3 is CASSRQYSSGNTIYF. CDR3 DNA: TGTGCCAGCAGCCGACAGTACTCCTCTGGAAACACCATATATTTT.

The CDR3 loop reads CASSIEPTGGYGYTF. The DNA of the CDR3 is TGTGCCAGTAGTATAGAGCCCACAGGGGGCTATGGCTACACCTTC. V usage is TRBV19 and J usage is TRBJ1-2; TRBD1 agrees at 8 bases. This CDR3 comprises 15 residues. Germline loops: CDR1 LNHDA, CDR2 SQIVND (reference sequence). With 0 bases clipped from V and 4 bases from J, the junction kept 4 bases outside the gene matches. Drawing the rest from reference TRBV19 and TRBJ1-2, the complete variable domain is DGGITQSPKYLFRKEGQNVTLSCEQNLNHDAMYWYRQDPGQGLRLIYYSQIVNDFQKGDIAEGYSVSREKKESFPLTVTSAQKNPTAFYLCASSIEPTGGYGYTFGSGTRLTVV.

CDR3 protein: CSVFRGPPGTEAFF. The CDR3 DNA reads TGCAGCGTGTTCCGGGGACCACCCGGCACTGAAGCTTTCTTT. This rearrangement joins TRBV29-1 to TRBJ1-1; D might be TRBD1 (5 bases). The CDR3 runs 14 residues. V was pared by 6 bases and J by 4 bases, with 18 bases between. Germline V gene lookup returns CDR1 SQVTM and CDR2 ANQGSEA.